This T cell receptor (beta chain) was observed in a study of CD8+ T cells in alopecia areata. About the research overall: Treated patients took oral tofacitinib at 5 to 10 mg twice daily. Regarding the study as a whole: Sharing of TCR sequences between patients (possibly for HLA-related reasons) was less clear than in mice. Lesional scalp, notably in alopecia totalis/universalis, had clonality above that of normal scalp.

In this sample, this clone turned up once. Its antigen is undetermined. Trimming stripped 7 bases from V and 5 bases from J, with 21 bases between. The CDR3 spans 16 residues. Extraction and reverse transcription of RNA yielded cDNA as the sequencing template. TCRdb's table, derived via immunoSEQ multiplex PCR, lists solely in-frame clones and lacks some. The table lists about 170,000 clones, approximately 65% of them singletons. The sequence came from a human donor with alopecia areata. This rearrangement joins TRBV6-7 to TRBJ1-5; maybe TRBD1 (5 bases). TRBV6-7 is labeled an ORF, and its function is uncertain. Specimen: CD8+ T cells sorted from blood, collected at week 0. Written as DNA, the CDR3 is TGTGCCAGCAAGGGAGGAACGGAGAGGGGCTATCAGCCCCAGCATTTT. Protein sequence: CASKGGTERGYQPQHF.